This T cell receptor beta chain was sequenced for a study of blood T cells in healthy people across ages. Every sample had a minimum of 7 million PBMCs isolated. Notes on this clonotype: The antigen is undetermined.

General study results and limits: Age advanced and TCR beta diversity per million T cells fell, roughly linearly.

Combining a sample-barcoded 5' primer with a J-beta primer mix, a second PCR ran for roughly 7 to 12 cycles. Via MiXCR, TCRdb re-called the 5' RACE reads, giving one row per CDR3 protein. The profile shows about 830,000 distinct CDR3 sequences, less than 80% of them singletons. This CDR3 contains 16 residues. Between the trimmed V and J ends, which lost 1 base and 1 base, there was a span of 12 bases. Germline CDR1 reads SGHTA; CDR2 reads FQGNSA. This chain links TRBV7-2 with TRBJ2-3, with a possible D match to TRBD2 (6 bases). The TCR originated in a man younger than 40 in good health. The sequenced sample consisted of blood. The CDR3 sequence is CASSLVGGRGTDTQYF. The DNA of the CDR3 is TGTGCCAGCAGCTTAGTCGGGGGTCGGGGCACAGATACGCAGTATTTT.